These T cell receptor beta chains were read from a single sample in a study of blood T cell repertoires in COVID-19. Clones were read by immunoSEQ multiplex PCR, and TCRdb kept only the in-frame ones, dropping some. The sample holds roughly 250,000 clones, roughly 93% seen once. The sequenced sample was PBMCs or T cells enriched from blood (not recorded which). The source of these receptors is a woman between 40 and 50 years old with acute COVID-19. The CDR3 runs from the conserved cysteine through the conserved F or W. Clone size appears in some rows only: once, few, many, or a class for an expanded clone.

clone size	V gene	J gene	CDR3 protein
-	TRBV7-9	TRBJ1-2	CASSWSGVGYGYTF
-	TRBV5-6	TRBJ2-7	CASSLYEGVNREQYF
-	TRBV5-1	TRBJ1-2	CASSQELANYGYTF
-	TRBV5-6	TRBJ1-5	CASSLSQGGGQPQHF
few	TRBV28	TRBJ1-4	CASHGTVDEKLFF
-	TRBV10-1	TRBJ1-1	CASSESTGCAFF
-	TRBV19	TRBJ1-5	CASSIGGRRDQPQHF
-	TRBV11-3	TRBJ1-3	CASSLKGTAVSGNTIYF
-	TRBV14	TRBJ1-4	CASSQGLKRLFF
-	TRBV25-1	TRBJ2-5	CASAQGLAGRETQYF
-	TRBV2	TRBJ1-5	CASRLGTVGNQPQHF
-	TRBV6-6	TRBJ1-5	CASSGQGGNQPQHF
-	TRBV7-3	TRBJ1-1	CASSLVGGSTEAFF
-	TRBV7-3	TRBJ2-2	CASSSTPVGGRTGELFF
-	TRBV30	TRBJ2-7	CAGGTGVLEQYF
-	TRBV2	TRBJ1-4	CASSAQGDSNEKLFF
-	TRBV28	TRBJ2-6	CASLGGDGPSGANVLTF
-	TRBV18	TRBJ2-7	CASSSGTGTYEQYF
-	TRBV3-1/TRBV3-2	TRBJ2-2	CASSRLGLAGANTGELFF
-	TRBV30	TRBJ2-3	CAWNWAGLTDTQYF
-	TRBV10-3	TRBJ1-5	CAIRDSNSNQPQHF
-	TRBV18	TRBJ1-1	CASSPGRQGLYTEAFF
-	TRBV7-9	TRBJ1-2	CASSQSSGAFPYGYTF
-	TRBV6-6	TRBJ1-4	CASSYQDSNYNEKLFF
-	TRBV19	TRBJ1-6	CASSIQNNSPLHF
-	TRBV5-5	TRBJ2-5	CASSLQLPDRGQETQYF
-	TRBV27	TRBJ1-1	CASSLTQQGAHTEAFF
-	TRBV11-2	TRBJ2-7	CASSLEATGSYEQYF